The next 32 T cell receptor beta chains were all read from a single sample in a study of blood T cell repertoires in COVID-19. Sequenced by immunoSEQ multiplex PCR; TCRdb stores in-frame clones only, minus some. The sample records about 280,000 clones, approximately 85% being singletons. Sequences were obtained from peripheral blood. The receptors come from a man aged 50 to 60 with active or convalescent COVID-19.

V is TRBV2 and J is TRBJ2-7; 7 nucleotides match TRBD1. V lost 4 bases to trimming and J lost 1 base; unmatched junction nucleotides: 4. This CDR3 is 14 amino acids long. Germline assignment: CDR1 SNHLY and CDR2 FYNNEI. For the CDR3, the DNA is TGTGCCAGCAGTGTCCGGACAGGATCCTACGAGCAGTACTTC. Its translation is CASSVRTGSYEQYF.

The rearrangement links TRBV6-1 to TRBJ2-7, with 11 bases lining up with TRBD2. The CDR3 length is 19 residues. Trimming removed 4 bases from V and 4 bases from J; junction bases left unmatched: 18. Germline CDR1 is MNHNS and CDR2 is SASEGT. CDR3 bases: TGTGCCAGCAGTGTCCTTGGTGGGTTAGCGGGAGGGGCGTCGTACGAGCAGTACTTC. It codes for CASSVLGGLAGGASYEQYF.

This clone has only one observation. This chain uses TRBV27 with TRBJ2-6; 7 positions match TRBD1. V was clipped by 10 bases and J by 4 bases; unmatched bases: 10. The CDR3 loop spans 15 amino acids. Germline V gene data show CDR1 as MNHEY and CDR2 as SMNVEV (reference sequence). CDR3 nucleotide sequence: TGTGCCACTCGCAAACAGGGGACCGGGGCCAACGTCCTGACTTTC. Its protein product is CATRKQGTGANVLTF.

The chain joins TRBV2 to TRBJ2-5; 13 bases are shared with TRBD2. This CDR3 has 14 amino acids. Trimming at V came to 4 bases and at J to 9 bases, leaving 5 bases not matched to a gene. CDR1 and CDR2 (germline): SNHLY, FYNNEI. The CDR3 reads CASSVTSGRGPQYF. The CDR3 coding sequence is TGTGCCAGCAGTGTTACTAGCGGGAGGGGGCCCCAGTACTTC.

This chain joins TRBV6-2 or TRBV6-3 and TRBJ2-2; D is possibly TRBD2 (6 bases). V was trimmed by 3 bases and J by 1 base, leaving 15 bases between them. CDR1 is MNHEY and CDR2 is SVGEGT in the germline V gene. The length of the CDR3 is 17 residues. The CDR3 nucleotides read TGTGCCAGCAGTTATTTTTCTGGGCGGGAGAACACCGGGGAGCTGTTTTTT. As protein: CASSYFSGRENTGELFF.

This chain connects TRBV6-5 to TRBJ1-1, with D possibly matching TRBD1 (5 bases). The CDR3 runs 14 residues. Trimming cost V 8 bases and J 1 base, with 14 bases left between them. Germline CDR1 MNHEY, CDR2 SVGAGI. CDR3 residues: CASPGTNGNTEAFF. The CDR3 DNA reads TGTGCCAGCCCCGGGACTAACGGGAACACTGAAGCTTTCTTT.

The chain recombines TRBV28 with TRBJ1-1; 7 bases are a match to TRBD1. The germline CDR1 and CDR2 sequences are MDHEN and SYDVKM. The CDR3 is made up of 14 amino acids. Unmatched junction bases numbered 4, after V lost 4 bases and J lost 2 bases. The CDR3 coding sequence is TGTGCCAGCAGTTCCAGGGGGTTAAACACTGAAGCTTTCTTT. Its protein is CASSSRGLNTEAFF.

The rearrangement links TRBV7-9 to TRBJ1-1; D uncertain. CDR1 SEHNR and CDR2 FQNEAQ come from the germline V gene (reference sequence). V gave up 8 bases and J gave up 2 bases, with 12 bases separating them. The length of the CDR3 is 13 residues. The CDR3 protein is CASGPISNTEAFF. CDR3 DNA: TGTGCCAGCGGTCCCATTAGTAACACTGAAGCTTTCTTT.

The chain couples TRBV5-1 to TRBJ2-1; D is perhaps TRBD2 (5 bases). V lost 0 bases, J lost 9 bases, and 7 bases lay in between. This CDR3 spans 12 amino acids. CDR1 is SGHRS, CDR2 YFSETQ, per germline. CDR3 in DNA: TGCGCCAGCAGCTTGGTCCGGGGTGAGCAGTTCTTC. Protein product: CASSLVRGEQFF. Full variable domain (rest looked up from reference TRBV5-1 and TRBJ2-1): KAGVTQTPRYLIKTRGQQVTLSCSPISGHRSVSWYQQTPGQGLQFLFEYFSETQRNKGNFPGRFSGRQFSNSRSEMNVSTLELGDSALYLCASSLVRGEQFFGPGTRLTVL.

This clone was seen a single time. The chain carries TRBV5-6 and TRBJ1-2; tentative D call: TRBD1 (6 bases). The V gene's germline CDR1 is SGHDT and CDR2 YYEEEE. The CDR3 contains 12 residues. V lost 4 bases, J lost 5 bases, and 9 bases lay in between. This CDR3 is CASSPDRYGYTF. CDR3 DNA: TGTGCCAGCAGCCCGGACAGATATGGCTACACCTTC.

The chain combines TRBV7-4 with TRBJ2-1, with TRBD1 matching over 7 bases. The CDR3 loop spans 19 amino acids. V shed 3 bases and J 9 bases; nucleotides not matched to a gene: 23. Germline V gene lookup returns CDR1 SGHVT and CDR2 SQSDAQ. In DNA form, the CDR3 reads TGTGCCAGCAGCTTTCCGGGACAGCGCTCGGAGAACCTTAACACTGAGCAGTTCTTC. Amino acid sequence: CASSFPGQRSENLNTEQFF.

This rearrangement joins TRBV6-5 to TRBJ2-3; no firm D call. From germline, CDR1 is MNHEY and CDR2 SVGAGI. The CDR3 loop spans 15 amino acids. V lost 2 bases to trimming and J lost 4 bases, with 13 bases between them. DNA for the CDR3: TGTGCCAGCAGTTACGGGCGATGGGCTTCAGATACGCAGTATTTT. Translation gives CASSYGRWASDTQYF.

The CDR3 spells CAGGRAGQGARAYTF. The CDR3 DNA reads as TGTGCCGGGGGCAGGGCGGGACAGGGGGCGCGAGCATACACCTTC. J is TRBJ1-2 and V is TRBV30, with 12 bases lining up with TRBD1. CDR1 and CDR2 from the germline V gene are GTSNPN and SVGIG (reference sequence). Trimming cost V 8 bases and J 11 bases; bases outside gene matches: 18. The CDR3 is made up of 15 amino acids. Full variable domain (rest looked up from reference TRBV30 and TRBJ1-2): SQTIHQWPATLVQPVGSPLSLECTVEGTSNPNLYWYRQAAGRGLQLLFYSVGIGQISSEVPQNLSASRPQDRQFILSSKKLLLSDSGFYLCAGGRAGQGARAYTFGSGTRLTVV.

The V and J genes are TRBV12-3 or TRBV12-4 and TRBJ2-2, with 10 bases lining up with TRBD2. The CDR3 extends over 13 amino acids. The V segment lost 5 bases and the J segment 7 bases; nucleotides outside the gene matches: 1. The CDR3 here is CASSGLADGELFF. Here the CDR3 DNA reads TGTGCCAGCAGTGGACTAGCGGACGGGGAGCTGTTTTTT.

The chain links TRBV5-5 to TRBJ2-2; possible D gene TRBD2, 5 bases. Germline V gene sequence: CDR1 SGHKS, CDR2 YYEKEE (reference sequence). The CDR3 runs 13 residues. V shed 3 bases and J shed 6 bases, with 9 bases lying between them. CDR3 nucleotide sequence: TGTGCCAGCAGCTGGGCCGGGGCCGGGGAGCTGTTTTTT. Translating it yields CASSWAGAGELFF. Drawing the rest from reference TRBV5-5 and TRBJ2-2, the complete variable domain is DAGVTQSPTHLIKTRGQQVTLRCSPISGHKSVSWYQQVLGQGPQFIFQYYEKEERGRGNFPDRFSARQFPNYSSELNVNALLLGDSALYLCASSWAGAGELFFGEGSRLTVL.

This clone was counted once. The chain is built from TRBV18 and TRBJ2-7, with D tentatively TRBD2 (7 bases). CDR3 length: 14 amino acids. Germline values: CDR1 KGHSH, CDR2 LQKENI. Trimming pared 3 bases from V and 7 bases from J, leaving 16 bases between. The CDR3 spells CASSPTNGGQEQYF. Written as DNA, the CDR3 is TGTGCCAGCTCACCCACCAACGGGGGGCAAGAGCAGTACTTC.

The V call is TRBV6-5, the J call TRBJ1-5; TRBD1 matches 11 bases. The CDR3 has 16 residues. Germline V gives CDR1 MNHEY, CDR2 SVGAGI. J gave up 4 bases and V 0 bases, and 2 bases lay outside the gene matches. The chain's CDR3 is CASSYSGTGGNQPQHF. The CDR3 nucleotides are TGTGCCAGCAGTTACTCGGGGACAGGGGGAAATCAGCCCCAGCATTTT.

The chain joins TRBV9 to TRBJ2-3, with D unresolved. V lost 0 bases, J lost 4 bases, and 12 bases lay in between. Germline V gene sequence: CDR1 SGDLS, CDR2 YYNGEE. The CDR3 runs 15 residues. The CDR3: CASSVGDSYADTQYF. DNA of the CDR3: TGTGCCAGCAGCGTAGGCGATAGTTACGCAGATACGCAGTATTTT.

This chain links TRBV12-3 or TRBV12-4 with TRBJ2-7; no clear D. The V gene lost 1 base and the J gene lost 3 bases, with 7 bases spanning the gap. The CDR3 totals 13 residues. The CDR3 sequence: CASSLVASYEQYF. CDR3 DNA sequence: TGTGCCAGCAGTTTAGTAGCCAGCTACGAGCAGTACTTC.

This clone has just one count. The chain combines TRBV7-7 with TRBJ1-1; D gene unclear. Looked up from germline, CDR1 is SSHAT and CDR2 is FNYEAQ (reference sequence). With 2 bases removed from V and 1 base from J, the gap between germline ends came to 8 bases. This CDR3 spans 14 amino acids. The CDR3, as DNA: TGTGCCAGCAGCTTAAGCGCTGGGAACACTGAAGCTTTCTTT. This codes for CASSLSAGNTEAFF.

V usage is TRBV28 and J usage is TRBJ1-2, with unresolved D. V shed 5 bases and J shed 0 bases, with 13 bases lying between them. Germline lookup yields CDR1 MDHEN and CDR2 SYDVKM. The CDR3 loop spans 15 amino acids. DNA for the CDR3: TGTGCCAGCAGTCCCGTAAACTACGCTAACTATGGCTACACCTTC. This codes for CASSPVNYANYGYTF.

This chain connects TRBV30 to TRBJ2-5, with 7 bases aligning to TRBD1. Trimming took 1 base from V and 5 from J; bases not matched to a gene: 4. CDR1 is GTSNPN and CDR2 is SVGIG in the germline V gene (reference sequence). The CDR3 is 13 amino acids. CDR3 coding DNA: TGTGCCTGGAGTGAGGGGGCGCAGGAGACCCAGTACTTC. Residues: CAWSEGAQETQYF.

This chain joins TRBV28 and TRBJ2-1, with D possibly TRBD1 on 5 matching bases. Trimming removed 2 bases from V and 2 bases from J, with 16 bases in between. The germline gives CDR1 MDHEN, CDR2 SYDVKM. The CDR3 loop spans 17 amino acids. CDR3 sequence: CASSLIARGPTYNEQFF. The CDR3 nucleotides are TGTGCCAGCAGTTTAATTGCTAGGGGTCCTACCTACAATGAGCAGTTCTTC.

V gene TRBV12-5 combines with J gene TRBJ2-2, with D hard to call. The CDR3 is made up of 12 amino acids. V dropped 5 bases and J dropped 7 bases, with 8 bases sitting between them. The germline V gene has CDR1 LGHNT and CDR2 FRNRAP. CDR3 sequence: CASGRSYGELFF. For the CDR3, the DNA is TGTGCTAGTGGTCGGAGTTACGGGGAGCTGTTTTTT.

The chain carries TRBV29-1 and TRBJ1-1, with 8 bases lining up with TRBD1. CDR1 SQVTM and CDR2 ANQGSEA come from the germline V gene. V was clipped by 6 bases and J by 1 base; unmatched bases: 4. The CDR3 has 13 residues. CDR3 amino acids: CSVQGVANTEAFF. The DNA for the CDR3 is TGCAGCGTACAGGGGGTAGCGAACACTGAAGCTTTCTTT.

V and J are TRBV19 and TRBJ2-7; 12 bases agree with TRBD2. Germline loops: CDR1 LNHDA, CDR2 SQIVND (reference sequence). This CDR3 has 17 residues. The V gene end was trimmed by 6 bases and the J gene end by 2 bases; junction bases not matched to a gene: 11. The CDR3 DNA reads TGTGCCAGTAGGGGGCGACTAGCGGGAGAATCCGCCTACGAGCAGTACTTC. Its translation: CASRGRLAGESAYEQYF. The full variable domain, in which reference TRBV19 and TRBJ2-7 provide the parts outside the CDR3, is DGGITQSPKYLFRKEGQNVTLSCEQNLNHDAMYWYRQDPGQGLRLIYYSQIVNDFQKGDIAEGYSVSREKKESFPLTVTSAQKNPTAFYLCASRGRLAGESAYEQYFGPGTRLTVT.

Of note for this clone: In the same sample, other DNA sequences code for this CDR3. This chain links TRBV4-3 with TRBJ2-5; D may be TRBD2 (5 bases). The ends were cut back, 0 bases at V and 5 bases at J, with 7 bases in the middle. CDR1 is LGHNA, CDR2 YSLEER, per germline. This CDR3 is built from 13 residues. The DNA of the CDR3 is TGCGCCAGCAGCCAAGACCGCGGGGAGACCCAGTACTTC. Protein product: CASSQDRGETQYF.

The chain is built from TRBV13 and TRBJ2-7; 7 nucleotides agree with TRBD2. Germline V gene data show CDR1 as PRHDT and CDR2 as FYEKMQ (reference sequence). V lost 5 bases and J lost 2; bases outside the gene matches: 9. The length of the CDR3 is 15 residues. This chain's CDR3 is CASSPGLGSTYEQYF. The CDR3 coding sequence is TGTGCCAGCAGCCCAGGACTAGGTAGTACCTACGAGCAGTACTTC.

This clone came up many times. The rearrangement joins TRBV19 to TRBJ1-5, with a tentative D call TRBD1 (5 bases). V lost 6 bases to trimming and J lost 3 bases, with 9 bases between them. The CDR3 totals 13 residues. Looked up from germline, CDR1 is LNHDA and CDR2 is SQIVND (reference sequence). CDR3 sequence reads: CASRRTLNQPQHF. The CDR3 DNA sequence: TGTGCCAGTAGAAGGACACTCAATCAGCCCCAGCATTTT. Variable domain in full (rest from reference TRBV19 and TRBJ1-5): DGGITQSPKYLFRKEGQNVTLSCEQNLNHDAMYWYRQDPGQGLRLIYYSQIVNDFQKGDIAEGYSVSREKKESFPLTVTSAQKNPTAFYLCASRRTLNQPQHFGDGTRLSIL.

J is TRBJ2-5 and V is TRBV5-1; 9 bases line up with TRBD2. CDR1 is SGHRS and CDR2 is YFSETQ in the germline V gene. The length of the CDR3 is 13 residues. Trimming removed 4 bases from V and 4 bases from J; junction bases left unmatched: 2. CDR3 nucleotide sequence: TGCGCCAGCAGCACAGCGGGAGGAGAGACCCAGTACTTC. Protein product: CASSTAGGETQYF.

This clone appeared a few times. This chain links TRBV7-9 with TRBJ1-2; D is unclear. V lost 1 base and J 2 bases, leaving 11 bases between the germline ends. This CDR3 is built from 15 residues. The germline V gene has CDR1 SEHNR and CDR2 FQNEAQ (reference sequence). CDR3 protein: CASSLDPNPNYGYTF. CDR3 nucleotides: TGTGCCAGCAGCTTAGATCCCAATCCCAACTATGGCTACACCTTC. Full variable domain (rest looked up from reference TRBV7-9 and TRBJ1-2): DTGVSQNPRHKITKRGQNVTFRCDPISEHNRLYWYRQTLGQGPEFLTYFQNEAQLEKSRLLSDRFSAERPKGSFSTLEIQRTEQGDSAMYLCASSLDPNPNYGYTFGSGTRLTVV.

V is TRBV30 and J is TRBJ1-4, with a possible D match to TRBD1 (5 bases). This CDR3 has 12 amino acids. Deletions cut 3 bases from V and 6 bases from J, with 8 bases between. The germline CDR1 and CDR2 sequences are GTSNPN and SVGIG (reference sequence). CDR3 DNA: TGTGCCTGGAGCCAGGGTGATGAAAAACTGTTTTTT. Residues: CAWSQGDEKLFF.